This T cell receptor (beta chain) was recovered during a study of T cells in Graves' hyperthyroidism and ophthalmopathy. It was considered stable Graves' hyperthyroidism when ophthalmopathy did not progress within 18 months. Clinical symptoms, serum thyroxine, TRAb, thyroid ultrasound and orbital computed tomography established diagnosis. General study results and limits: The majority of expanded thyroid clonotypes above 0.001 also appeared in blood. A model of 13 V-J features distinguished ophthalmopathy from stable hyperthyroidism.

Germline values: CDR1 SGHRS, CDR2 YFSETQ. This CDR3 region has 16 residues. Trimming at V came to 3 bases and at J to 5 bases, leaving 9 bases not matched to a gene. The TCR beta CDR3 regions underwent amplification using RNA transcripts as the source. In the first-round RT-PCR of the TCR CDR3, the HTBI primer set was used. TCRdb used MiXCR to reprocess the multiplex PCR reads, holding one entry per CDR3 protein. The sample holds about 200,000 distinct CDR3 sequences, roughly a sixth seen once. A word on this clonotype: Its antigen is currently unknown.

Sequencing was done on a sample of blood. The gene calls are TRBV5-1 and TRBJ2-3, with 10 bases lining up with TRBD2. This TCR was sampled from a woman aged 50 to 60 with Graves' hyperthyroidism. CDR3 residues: CASSSGASGRGDTQYF. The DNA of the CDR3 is TGCGCCAGCAGCTCTGGGGCTAGCGGGAGAGGAGATACGCAGTATTTT.